This TCR beta chain stems from a study of early T cells in non-severe SARS-CoV-2 infection. Unique molecular identifiers (one per individual cDNA molecule) were attached. Via MiXCR, TCRdb re-called the 5' RACE reads, giving one row per CDR3 protein. The sample lists 27,000 or so distinct CDR3 sequences; around 7% were seen once. This clonotype occurred many times. V lost 5 bases, J lost 0 bases, and 14 bases lay in between. The germline gives CDR1 LGHNA, CDR2 YSLEER. The CDR3 sequence is 15 residues long. The V gene is TRBV4-3, the J gene TRBJ2-7; D not resolved. The TCR sequence derives from an adult who was a healthcare worker with PCR-confirmed SARS-CoV-2 infection or an uninfected control (not recorded which). Sequencing was carried out using whole blood. DNA for the CDR3: TGCGCCAGCAGCTTTAGCCGGGCCCCCTCCTACGAGCAGTACTTC. This codes for CASSFSRAPSYEQYF.